This T cell receptor (beta chain) is from a study of identical twins. Study conclusions and caveats: Beta out-of-frame sequences showed weaker excess sharing between twins.

TCRdb analysed the 5' RACE reads with MiXCR anew, one entry per CDR3 protein. The sample has 300,000 to 400,000 distinct CDR3 sequences; approximately 8.7% are singletons. Details on this clonotype: What it recognizes is unknown.

Sequenced: naive T cells sorted from blood. The TCR sequence derives from a woman in her forties or fifties in good health.

The DNA for the CDR3 is TGCAGTGCTAGAAGACAGAGCAATCAGCCCCAGCATTTT. Its translation is CSARRQSNQPQHF. V usage is TRBV20-1 and J usage is TRBJ1-5, with D maybe TRBD1 (5 bases). CDR1 is DFQATT, CDR2 SNEGSKA, per germline (reference sequence). CDR3 size: 13 residues. The V and J ends lost 2 bases and 1 base respectively, with 6 bases between them.